These 5 T cell receptor beta chains originate from one sample sequenced in a study of blood T cell repertoires in COVID-19. Using immunoSEQ multiplex PCR, the repertoire was profiled, and TCRdb retains in-frame clones only, with some absent. The data contain over 300,000 clones, over 75% of them singletons. Specimen: PBMCs or T cells enriched from blood (not recorded which). The source is a young man who had recovered from COVID-19.

This clone was seen a handful of times. This rearrangement joins TRBV2 to TRBJ2-7; TRBD1 aligns across 8 bases. This CDR3 is built from 16 residues. Germline-derived CDR1 and CDR2 are SNHLY and FYNNEI. Trimming at V came to 4 bases and at J to 5 bases, leaving 13 bases not matched to a gene. The CDR3 spells CASSAHLDRVLHEQYF. The CDR3 DNA sequence: TGTGCCAGCAGTGCCCACCTGGACAGGGTCTTGCACGAGCAGTACTTC. Variable domain in full (rest from reference TRBV2 and TRBJ2-7): EPEVTQTPSHQVTQMGQEVILRCVPISNHLYFYWYRQILGQKVEFLVSFYNNEISEKSEIFDDQFSVERPDGSNFTLKIRSTKLEDSAMYFCASSAHLDRVLHEQYFGPGTRLTVT.

The chain is built from TRBV20-1 and TRBJ2-3; TRBD2 agrees at 8 bases. The junction had 4 bases not matched to a gene; V was cut back by 3 bases and J by 2 bases. Germline assignment: CDR1 DFQATT and CDR2 SNEGSKA (reference sequence). This CDR3 has 14 amino acids. CDR3 residues: CSASSGGDTDTQYF. CDR3 DNA sequence: TGCAGTGCTAGTTCGGGGGGGGACACAGATACGCAGTATTTT.

This sequence joins TRBV4-1 and TRBJ2-7; 8 bases match TRBD1. The V gene end was trimmed by 2 bases and the J gene end by 2 bases; junction bases not matched to a gene: 5. The germline CDR1 and CDR2 sequences are MGHRA and YSYEKL. This CDR3 has 15 amino acids. CDR3 nucleotides: TGCGCCAGCAGCCAATCGACAGGGGTGGCCTACGAGCAGTACTTC. It specifies CASSQSTGVAYEQYF.

This clone was recorded a few times. The J gene is TRBJ2-1, the V gene TRBV10-3, with D tentatively TRBD1 (6 bases). This CDR3 has 12 amino acids. The V and J ends lost 5 bases and 8 bases respectively, with 10 bases between them. CDR1 and CDR2 (germline): ENHRY, SYGVKD. The CDR3: CAISTGSDEQFF. The CDR3 DNA reads as TGTGCCATCAGTACAGGGTCCGATGAGCAGTTCTTC.

CDR3 sequence reads: CASSPRTSRDTQYF. As DNA, the CDR3 is TGCGCCAGCAGCCCAAGGACTAGCCGGGATACGCAGTATTTT. The chain carries TRBV4-3 and TRBJ2-3; 8 bases map to TRBD2. The CDR3 loop spans 14 amino acids. The V gene's germline CDR1 is LGHNA and CDR2 YSLEER. Trimming at V came to 4 bases and at J to 6 bases, leaving 6 bases not matched to a gene.